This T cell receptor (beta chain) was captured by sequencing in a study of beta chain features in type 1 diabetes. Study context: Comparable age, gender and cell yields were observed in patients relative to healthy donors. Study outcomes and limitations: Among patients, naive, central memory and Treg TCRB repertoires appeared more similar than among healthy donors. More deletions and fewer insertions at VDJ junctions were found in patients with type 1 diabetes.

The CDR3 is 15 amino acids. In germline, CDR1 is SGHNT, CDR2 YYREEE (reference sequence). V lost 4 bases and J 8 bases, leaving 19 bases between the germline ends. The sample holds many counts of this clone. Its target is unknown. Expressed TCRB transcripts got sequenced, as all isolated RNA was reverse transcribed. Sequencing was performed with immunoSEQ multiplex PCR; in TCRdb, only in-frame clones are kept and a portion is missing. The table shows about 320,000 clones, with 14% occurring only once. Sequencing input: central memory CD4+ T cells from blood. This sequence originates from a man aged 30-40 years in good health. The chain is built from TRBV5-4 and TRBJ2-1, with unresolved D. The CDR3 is CASSPRLERIHEQFF. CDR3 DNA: TGTGCCAGCAGCCCTCGTCTAGAGAGAATCCATGAGCAGTTCTTC. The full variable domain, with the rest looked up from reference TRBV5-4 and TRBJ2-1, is ETGVTQSPTHLIKTRGQQVTLRCSSQSGHNTVSWYQQALGQGPQFIFQYYREEENGRGNFPPRFSGLQFPNYSSELNVNALELDDSALYLCASSPRLERIHEQFFGPGTRLTVL.